This entry features one TCR beta chain sequence. No antigen is known for it. This specimen comes from a study of shared clonotypes between healthy human individuals. CDR3 length equals 13 residues. V shed 3 bases and J 5 bases; nucleotides not matched to a gene: 4. Germline values: CDR1 SGHRS, CDR2 YFSETQ. General observations from the study: Non-shared clonotypes showed lower generation probabilities than clonotypes common to all four donors.

This table comes from immunoSEQ multiplex PCR, and its TCRdb copy is limited to in-frame clones, with some not included. Among about 2.5 million clones listed, 80% to 95% were seen once. The sequence was collected from a man aged 18 to 29 in good health. Some clones in this sample may be carry-over from other donors' samples. V and J are TRBV5-1 and TRBJ1-2; TRBD1 aligns across 7 bases. Sequencing was done on a sample of naive CD4+ T cells from PBMCs. The sample's subset: CD45RA+ positively selected. CDR3 sequence: CASSSGTEYGYTF. The CDR3 nucleotides are TGCGCCAGCAGCTCTGGGACAGAGTATGGCTACACCTTC.